This TCR beta chain was sequenced for a study of shared clonotypes between healthy human individuals. Across the whole study: Researchers assigned three CD4 naive, three CD4 memory, two CD8 naive and one CD8 memory plate to each donor. Study-wide results and caveats: An expected dependence of interdonor clonotype sharing on sequencing depth was noted.

Execution of the assay was at deep level. Authors' analysis steps: Junction-only immunoSEQ data arrived without quality scores, meaning filtering differed. The assay was immunoSEQ multiplex PCR, and TCRdb's table has in-frame clones only and misses some. That table is the source of V, J and clone size, and D and trimming were worked out from the DNA. This repertoire shows about 1.1 million clones, roughly 74% found once; its top ten account for roughly 0.57%. This CDR3 is built from 16 residues. Germline loops: CDR1 LNHDA, CDR2 SQIVND (reference sequence). V dropped 4 bases and J dropped 5; count of bases not matched to a gene: 7. With respect to this clone: Its antigen is currently unknown.

The chain recombines TRBV19 with TRBJ2-3; 12 bases fit TRBD2. This clonotype was sampled from a man between 18 and 29 years old in good health. Some clones in this sample may be carry-over from other donors' samples. Sequenced sample: memory CD4+ T cells from PBMCs. Stated subset: CD45RA-negative fraction. The DNA of the CDR3 is TGTGCCAGTAGTACCCGGGCTAGCGGGAGGGAAGATACGCAGTATTTT. Residues: CASSTRASGREDTQYF.